This T cell receptor beta chain was recovered during a study of siplizumab effects on memory and regulatory T cells. Whole-study results and caveats: In siplizumab conditions, mappable alloreactive CD4+ clones averaged roughly 66% Treg-derived, against approximately 27% in controls. Proliferating clones, CD4+ or CD8+, lacked an assignable naive or memory phenotype in roughly 80-96% of cases. With siplizumab, cumulative frequency of CD4+ memory-derived alloreactive sequences dropped significantly.

Per sample, the assay covered 95,000 to 100,000 TCR templates. Assay used: immunoSEQ multiplex PCR; TCRdb lists only in-frame clones, some missing. The sample carries 100,000 or so clones, 85% to 95% recorded once. The CDR3 has 14 residues. The germline CDR1 and CDR2 sequences are GTSNPN and SVGIG (reference sequence). Trimming shortened V by 4 bases and J by 8 bases, and 17 bases separated the two germline ends. About this clone: As yet, its antigen is unknown.

The sequenced material came from CD4+ T cells sorted from blood. This sequence originates from a human donor in good health. The V gene is TRBV30, the J gene TRBJ1-4, with TRBD1 as a possible D gene (5 bases). The CDR3 loop reads CAWTHPGSGEKLFF. The CDR3 nucleotides read TGTGCCTGGACCCACCCAGGGTCGGGAGAAAAACTGTTTTTT.